A selection of T cell receptor beta chains follows, all from one sample in a study of siplizumab effects on memory and regulatory T cells. For these TCRs, the target antigens are not known. Measured with immunoSEQ multiplex PCR; TCRdb has only the in-frame clones, and not every one. The sample consists of over 11,000 clones, almost 50% of them appearing once. Specimen: CFSE-low (dividing) CD4+ T cells sorted from an allogeneic mixed lymphocyte reaction. All receptors derive from a human donor in good health; the cells came from an allogeneic mixed lymphocyte reaction. CDR3s include the opening cysteine and the closing phenylalanine or tryptophan. The D gene is left open where the match is weak. Size is stated for part of the rows, as once, few or many counts, or as a class when the clone is expanded.

few,TRBV10-3,TRBD1,TRBJ2-1,TGTGCCATCAGTCCCGGGACAGGACAAACCAGCTCCTACAATGAGCAGTTCTTC,CAISPGTGQTSSYNEQFF
.,TRBV27,TRBD1,TRBJ1-2,TGTGCCAGCAGTTATGGACAGGGTGGCTACACCTTC,CASSYGQGGYTF
medium-sized,TRBV4-2,.,TRBJ2-7,TGTGCCAGCAGCCAAGGATTGGCCGATTACGAGCAGTACTTC,CASSQGLADYEQYF
medium-sized,TRBV5-1,TRBD1,TRBJ2-5,TGCGCCAGCAGCTTGGACAGGGGGCAAGAGACCCAGTACTTC,CASSLDRGQETQYF
medium-sized,TRBV5-6,.,TRBJ2-7,TGTGCCAGCAGCTCGACTAAATACGAGCAGTACTTC,CASSSTKYEQYF
once,TRBV19,.,TRBJ1-3,TGTGCCAGTAGTATTACCCAATCTGGAAACACCATATATTTT,CASSITQSGNTIYF
medium-sized,TRBV5-5,.,TRBJ1-2,TGTGCCAGCTCAACCGCGGGGGATCAAATCTATGGCTACACCTTC,CASSTAGDQIYGYTF
few,TRBV2,TRBD1,TRBJ1-1,TGTGCCAGCAGGGGACAGGGGATGAACACTGAAGCTTTCTTT,CASRGQGMNTEAFF
.,TRBV6-5,.,TRBJ2-7,TGTGCCAGCACCGACCGGGGGACAGTTGCCTACGAGCAGTACTTC,CASTDRGTVAYEQYF
few,TRBV18,TRBD1,TRBJ2-3,TGTGCCAGCTCACCAAGGTTAAGGACAGGGACATTTTTCGGCACAGATACGCAGTATTTT,CASSPRLRTGTFFGTDTQYF
.,TRBV5-1,TRBD1,TRBJ2-2,TGCGCCAGCAGCAACGGACAGGGAGGTTACGGGGAGCTGTTTTTT,CASSNGQGGYGELFF
few,TRBV7-3,.,TRBJ1-1,TGTGCCAGCAGTACAAAAGTCGGCGGCACTGAAGCTTTCTTT,CASSTKVGGTEAFF
once,TRBV19,TRBD2,TRBJ2-4,TGTGCCAGTAGTCCCAGACTAGCTGCTGGTGTGGGCATTCAGTACTTC,CASSPRLAAGVGIQYF
once,TRBV27,.,TRBJ2-5,TGTGCCAGCAGTTTATCAACTACCGGGGCCGGAGAGGCCCAGTACTTC,CASSLSTTGAGEAQYF
few,TRBV5-1,.,TRBJ1-2,TGCGCCAGCAGCGACGGGACCCCATATGGCTACACCTTC,CASSDGTPYGYTF
once,TRBV6-5,TRBD2,TRBJ2-1,TGTGCCAGCAGTTCCGTCGGGGGGGCTAATGAGCAGTTCTTC,CASSSVGGANEQFF
.,TRBV5-1,.,TRBJ2-3,TGCGCCAGCAGCCTACTGGGGACCGTCACAGATACGCAGTATTTT,CASSLLGTVTDTQYF
.,TRBV9,TRBD1,TRBJ2-2,TGTGCCAGCAGCGTAGTGACAGGGGGCGGCACCGGGGAGCTGTTTTTT,CASSVVTGGGTGELFF
.,TRBV29-1,.,TRBJ2-1,TGCAGCGTTGCGTGGGGATCTCACTCCTACAATGAGCAGTTCTTC,CSVAWGSHSYNEQFF
.,TRBV10-3,.,TRBJ2-7,TGTGCCACCGGGTCCTACGAGCAGTACTTC,CATGSYEQYF
few,TRBV5-6,TRBD1,TRBJ1-3,TGTGCCAGCAGCTTAGACAGGGTTGAAAACACCATATATTTT,CASSLDRVENTIYF
.,TRBV27,TRBD1,TRBJ2-1,TGTGCCAGCAGCGCCACCCCCCGGGACAGCCCCAATGAGCAGTTCTTC,CASSATPRDSPNEQFF
.,TRBV27,.,TRBJ1-1,TGTGCCAGCCGTCAGGAGGTAGCCTTTGAAGCTTTCTTT,CASRQEVAFEAFF
few,TRBV5-8,.,TRBJ1-1,TGTGCCAGCAGCCTCGCGACCCTGGACACTGAAGCTTTCTTT,CASSLATLDTEAFF
few,TRBV18,.,TRBJ1-1,TGTGCCAGCTCACCTTCAAGGGCCGGGACTGAAGCTTTCTTT,CASSPSRAGTEAFF
.,TRBV27,.,TRBJ1-2,TGTGCCAGCAGTTTATCGGGGGGAGGAGGCTACACCTTC,CASSLSGGGGYTF
few,TRBV5-8,.,TRBJ2-3,TGTGCCAGCAGCTCCAGGGTTTTTTATTCAGATACGCAGTATTTT,CASSSRVFYSDTQYF
few,TRBV5-1,TRBD2,TRBJ2-3,TGCGCCAGCAGCTTGGGACTAGCGGGGGGAGTAGATACGCAGTATTTT,CASSLGLAGGVDTQYF
.,TRBV18,.,TRBJ1-1,TGTGCCAGCTCATTACAGGAGAACACTGAAGCTTTCTTT,CASSLQENTEAFF
.,TRBV5-1,.,TRBJ1-6,TGCGCCAGCAGCTCGACTGTTGGCGGAATGGGTTCACCCCTCCACTTT,CASSSTVGGMGSPLHF
.,TRBV7-2,.,TRBJ2-1,TGTGCCAGCAGTTCAAGCAGTAGCTCCTACAATGAGCAGTTCTTC,CASSSSSSSYNEQFF
.,TRBV7-8,.,TRBJ2-1,TGTGCCAGCAGCCCCGCGCCCTACAATGAGCAGTTCTTC,CASSPAPYNEQFF
.,TRBV6-1,.,TRBJ2-7,TGTGCCAGCAGAACCGAAGGCCAGGGGACCTACGAGCAGTACTTC,CASRTEGQGTYEQYF
medium-sized,TRBV30,TRBD2,TRBJ2-7,TGTGCCTGGGGAACCGGGACTAGAAGAGACGAGCAGTACTTC,CAWGTGTRRDEQYF
few,TRBV27,.,TRBJ1-5,TGTGCCAGCAGCGCATCCGGGACAACTAGCAATCAGCCCCAGCATTTT,CASSASGTTSNQPQHF
medium-sized,TRBV2,.,TRBJ1-1,TGTGCCAGCAGCGGCCTCTCCGTAAGGAACACTGAAGCTTTCTTT,CASSGLSVRNTEAFF
once,TRBV19,.,TRBJ2-6,TGTGCCAGTAGTATGGACGGGGGTATTGGGGCCAACGTCCTGACTTTC,CASSMDGGIGANVLTF
few,TRBV18,TRBD1,TRBJ1-1,TGTGCCAGCTCAACCAACCAGGGGGACACTGAAGCTTTCTTT,CASSTNQGDTEAFF
.,TRBV6-4,.,TRBJ2-7,TGTGCCAGCAGTGACTCGGTTGGGGCAGCGCGCCTCTACGAGCAGTACTTC,CASSDSVGAARLYEQYF
few,TRBV5-1,TRBD2,TRBJ2-2,TGCGCCAGCAGCTTGGCCAGCGGGAGTATCACCGGGGAGCTGTTTTTT,CASSLASGSITGELFF
.,TRBV4-1,.,TRBJ2-2,TGCGCCAGCACCAAAGGTGGGAACACCGGGGAGCTGTTTTTT,CASTKGGNTGELFF
once,TRBV11-2,.,TRBJ1-4,TGTGCCAGCAGCTTGGGGGGCGCGGGCAGTGAAAAACTGTTTTTT,CASSLGGAGSEKLFF
.,TRBV7-3,.,TRBJ1-3,TGTGCCAGCAGCTTCAGACAGCGATCTACTGTAGGAAACACCATATATTTT,CASSFRQRSTVGNTIYF
.,TRBV9,.,TRBJ2-7,TGTGCCAGCAGCGTAGGTGGCAGGGATCGATCCTACGAGCAGTACTTC,CASSVGGRDRSYEQYF
.,TRBV5-1,.,TRBJ1-2,TGCGCCAGCAGCCGGGACGGCTCCGATGGCTACACCTTC,CASSRDGSDGYTF
once,TRBV11-3,.,TRBJ2-5,TGTGCCAGCAGCGCTGGGGAGACCCAGTACTTC,CASSAGETQYF
few,TRBV18,.,TRBJ2-7,TGTGCCAGCTCACCACAGGGAGGACGGATTAGCTACGAGCAGTACTTC,CASSPQGGRISYEQYF
few,TRBV2,.,TRBJ2-2,TGTGCCAGCAGTCCGGTCGATACGAACACCGGGGAGCTGTTTTTT,CASSPVDTNTGELFF
medium-sized,TRBV6-1,TRBD1,TRBJ1-2,TGTGCCACTTCCCTGACAGGGCGGGTAGGCGGCTACACCTTC,CATSLTGRVGGYTF
once,TRBV18,.,TRBJ1-3,TGTGCCAGCTCACCACAGCTCCTCTCTGGAAACACCATATATTTT,CASSPQLLSGNTIYF
.,TRBV5-6,TRBD2,TRBJ2-7,TGTGCCAGCAGCCGGGGACTAGTAGGTGAGCAGTACTTC,CASSRGLVGEQYF
few,TRBV4-1,.,TRBJ1-5,TGCGCCAGCAGCCCAAGGCCCCAGGCTAACAATCAGCCCCAGCATTTT,CASSPRPQANNQPQHF
.,TRBV7-3,.,TRBJ2-2,TGTGCCAGCAGCTTAGCACAGGGCCCCACCGGGGAGCTGTTTTTT,CASSLAQGPTGELFF
.,TRBV18,.,TRBJ2-7,TGTGCCAGCTCACCACCGGGGACCTACGAGCAGTACTTC,CASSPPGTYEQYF
few,TRBV7-9,TRBD1,TRBJ2-7,TGTGCCAGCAGGACTACAGGGGAAAACGAGCAGTACTTC,CASRTTGENEQYF
.,TRBV18,TRBD1,TRBJ1-2,TGTGCCAGCTCACCAAACTCCGGGACAGGGAACTATGGCTACACCTTC,CASSPNSGTGNYGYTF
medium-sized,TRBV7-8,TRBD1,TRBJ1-2,TGTGCCAGCACTTCAGGGGGCTTAGACTATGGCTACACCTTC,CASTSGGLDYGYTF
.,TRBV29-1,.,TRBJ2-5,TGCAGCGGTGCGGGACTTTCCCAAGAGACCCAGTACTTC,CSGAGLSQETQYF
.,TRBV5-1,TRBD2,TRBJ2-3,TGCGCCAGCAGCTTGGACGGGGGGATCACAGATACGCAGTATTTT,CASSLDGGITDTQYF
.,TRBV6-5,TRBD2,TRBJ2-3,TGTGCCAGCAGTTACTCGTCCCGGGGGGGCACAGATACGCAGTATTTT,CASSYSSRGGTDTQYF